This entry is about one T cell receptor beta chain. This sample is drawn from a study of blood T cell repertoires in COVID-19. The germline V gene has CDR1 SGHRS and CDR2 YFSETQ. Trimming at V came to 6 bases and at J to 8 bases, leaving 9 bases not matched to a gene. The CDR3 is made up of 14 amino acids. As processed by the authors: Estimated nucleated cell counts came from reference gene primer amplification. Only in-frame clones appear in the TCRdb table, and some are missing; sequencing was by immunoSEQ multiplex PCR. Clonal size and the V and J genes are those of that table, whereas D and trimming came from the DNA. The sample yields roughly 80,000 clones, approximately 80% seen once.

This TCR was recovered from an elderly man with acute or convalescent COVID-19. The chain has TRBV5-1 and TRBJ2-1, with 9 positions matching TRBD1. Sequences were obtained from peripheral blood. The CDR3 sequence: CASTRDRVYDEQFF. DNA of the CDR3: TGCGCCAGCACGAGGGACAGGGTTTACGATGAGCAGTTCTTC.